This TCR beta chain was profiled in a study of TIL therapy for anti-PD-1-resistant metastatic lung cancer. As to time point: pre-treatment sample, taken before nivolumab and TIL therapy. Pleural nodules or supraclavicular lymph nodes made up most of the excised metastases sampled. Trimming stripped 4 bases from V and 4 bases from J, with 8 bases between. The CDR3 runs 12 residues. Per germline, CDR1 MNHEY and CDR2 SMNVEV (reference sequence). This was the immunoSEQ v3 assay. The data were produced by immunoSEQ multiplex PCR, yet TCRdb's version contains in-frame clones alone and is incomplete. The profile shows tens of thousands of clones, roughly 72% of them singletons.

The specimen comprised tumor tissue, sampled at baseline. The rearrangement joins TRBV27 to TRBJ2-7, with D unclear. The receptor was isolated from a person aged 30 to 80 with non-small cell lung cancer. CDR3 in amino acids: CASSSRMYEQYF. The CDR3 DNA sequence: TGTGCCAGCAGTTCCCGGATGTACGAGCAGTACTTC.